These 23 T cell receptor beta chains share one sample of origin, sequenced in a study of cytomegalovirus exposure and HLA in healthy donors. It was with 60 Vbeta and 13 Jbeta primers that the PCR ran. The data were produced by immunoSEQ multiplex PCR, yet TCRdb's version contains in-frame clones alone and is incomplete. The top ten hold roughly 1.2% of the sample, which has 130,000 to 150,000 clones, about four fifths seen once. The sample was PBMCs. Source of these receptors: a male donor in good health and CMV-seropositive.

The chain carries TRBV23-1 and TRBJ1-1, with 8 bases that match TRBD1. TRBV23-1 is an ORF; its function is uncertain. This CDR3 is built from 14 residues. V dropped 3 bases and J dropped 5; count of bases not matched to a gene: 5. The CDR3 sequence is CASSHRTGRTEAFF. In DNA, the CDR3 is TGCGCCAGCAGTCACCGGACAGGGCGGACTGAAGCTTTCTTT.

This clone turned up a few times. The chain combines TRBV27 with TRBJ1-1, with TRBD1 identical over 9 bases. Germline V gives CDR1 MNHEY, CDR2 SMNVEV (reference sequence). Trimming removed 5 bases from V and 1 base from J; junction bases left unmatched: 5. CDR3 size: 15 residues. As DNA, the CDR3 is TGTGCCAGCAGTACCCAGGACAGGGGGAACACTGAAGCTTTCTTT. Translating it yields CASSTQDRGNTEAFF.

This clone was counted once. The chain is built from TRBV6-6 and TRBJ2-1; 11 positions match TRBD2. The V gene end was trimmed by 4 bases and the J gene end by 4 bases; junction bases not matched to a gene: 3. The V gene's germline CDR1 is MNHNY and CDR2 SVGAGI (reference sequence). This CDR3 is 15 amino acids long. The chain's CDR3 is CASSSGTSGYNEQFF. DNA of the CDR3: TGTGCCAGCAGTTCCGGGACTAGCGGTTACAATGAGCAGTTCTTC.

The chain recombines TRBV19 with TRBJ2-7; 7 bases align to TRBD1. CDR3 length: 14 amino acids. Germline lookup yields CDR1 LNHDA and CDR2 SQIVND (reference sequence). J was trimmed by 2 bases and V by 6 bases; bases with no gene match: 7. The CDR3 nucleotides are TGTGCCAGTAGCGGGGACAGTCGGGCCTACGAGCAGTACTTC. Translated: CASSGDSRAYEQYF.

This sequence joins TRBV19 and TRBJ2-3; 8 nucleotides line up with TRBD1. CDR3 length: 15 amino acids. J gave up 4 bases and V 3 bases, and 6 bases lay outside the gene matches. Germline V gives CDR1 LNHDA, CDR2 SQIVND (reference sequence). The DNA of the CDR3 is TGTGCCAGTAGTATCCGACAGGGGTTTTCAGATACGCAGTATTTT. Translated: CASSIRQGFSDTQYF.

J is TRBJ2-7 and V is TRBV6-1; weak D call: TRBD1 (5 bases). CDR1 MNHNS and CDR2 SASEGT come from the germline V gene. V was shortened by 5 bases and J by 0 bases, with 11 bases between the two germline ends. This CDR3 is built from 14 residues. CDR3 amino acids: CASSKGWPSYEQYF. The CDR3 DNA sequence: TGTGCCAGCAGTAAGGGGTGGCCCTCCTACGAGCAGTACTTC.

In its sample, this clone was seen a few times. The genes are TRBV7-6 and TRBJ2-1, with 11 positions matching TRBD2. In germline, CDR1 is SGHVS, CDR2 FNYEAQ. CDR3 length: 15 residues. V shed 3 bases, J shed 10 bases, and the junction held 8 bases outside the gene matches. The CDR3 DNA is TGTGCCAGCAGCTTGGCTGGGACTAGCGGAGGCGAGCAGTTCTTC. Its protein is CASSLAGTSGGEQFF.

The chain couples TRBV27 to TRBJ1-1; D is undetermined. The ends were cut back, 5 bases at V and 1 base at J, with 11 bases in the middle. This CDR3 spans 14 amino acids. Germline V gene sequence: CDR1 MNHEY, CDR2 SMNVEV (reference sequence). This CDR3 is CASSPGLRNTEAFF. The CDR3, as DNA: TGTGCCAGCAGTCCCGGACTCCGGAACACTGAAGCTTTCTTT.

The rearrangement links TRBV5-4 to TRBJ2-5; 7 bases agree with TRBD1. The J call may be wrong; the DNA end is better matched by TRBJ2-7. This CDR3 comprises 13 residues. Germline V gene lookup returns CDR1 SGHNT and CDR2 YYREEE (reference sequence). The CDR3 DNA reads as TGTGCCAGCAACGCAGGGGGCTCCTACGAGCAGTACTTC. Amino acid sequence: CASNAGGSYEQYF.

V gene TRBV13 combines with J gene TRBJ2-4, with 8 bases that match TRBD2. Trimming took 7 bases from V and 0 from J; bases not matched to a gene: 11. The CDR3 runs to 17 residues. Germline assignment: CDR1 PRHDT and CDR2 FYEKMQ (reference sequence). The CDR3: CASTIRGRTIAKNIQYF. For the CDR3, the DNA is TGTGCCAGCACCATACGCGGGAGGACCATAGCCAAAAACATTCAGTACTTC. Supplemented by reference TRBV13 and TRBJ2-4, the full variable domain reads AAGVIQSPRHLIKEKRETATLKCYPIPRHDTVYWYQQGPGQDPQFLISFYEKMQSDKGSIPDRFSAQQFSDYHSELNMSSLELGDSALYFCASTIRGRTIAKNIQYFGAGTRLSVL.

This clone was observed a few times. This chain uses TRBV5-6 with TRBJ1-4; D remains unclear. Trimming shortened V by 3 bases and J by 7 bases, and 13 bases separated the two germline ends. CDR3 length: 14 amino acids. Germline loops: CDR1 SGHDT, CDR2 YYEEEE. CDR3 sequence: CASSSDGGSEKLFF. The CDR3 DNA reads as TGTGCCAGCAGCTCGGACGGAGGTTCTGAAAAACTGTTTTTT.

The chain joins TRBV19 to TRBJ2-2; TRBD2 aligns across 7 bases. The CDR3 is 17 amino acids. Per the germline V gene, CDR1 is LNHDA and CDR2 is SQIVND (reference sequence). The trim removed 9 bases at V and 4 bases at J, leaving 17 bases unmatched. The CDR3 loop is CASAILGGVGLTGELFF. In DNA, the CDR3 is TGTGCCAGCGCGATATTGGGGGGGGTCGGGCTCACCGGGGAGCTGTTTTTT. Looking up the rest from reference TRBV19 and TRBJ2-2 gives the full variable domain: DGGITQSPKYLFRKEGQNVTLSCEQNLNHDAMYWYRQDPGQGLRLIYYSQIVNDFQKGDIAEGYSVSREKKESFPLTVTSAQKNPTAFYLCASAILGGVGLTGELFFGEGSRLTVL.

By share, this clone ranks as medium-sized. The chain uses TRBV6-5 and TRBJ1-1; D gene ambiguous. CDR1 is MNHEY and CDR2 is SVGAGI in the germline V gene. V was cut by 5 bases and J by 5 bases, with 18 bases left in between. This CDR3 has 15 residues. In DNA, the CDR3 is TGTGCCAGCAGTCCTTCTCCCGACCGGGGTACTGAAGCTTTCTTT. The encoded protein is CASSPSPDRGTEAFF.

V and J are TRBV11-2 and TRBJ2-7, with D possibly matching TRBD1 (6 bases). The CDR3 loop spans 14 amino acids. With 5 bases removed from V and 2 bases from J, the gap between germline ends came to 13 bases. Germline CDR1 SGHAT, CDR2 FQNNGV. DNA for the CDR3: TGTGCCAGCAGCCTGACAGGAGGCACCTACGAGCAGTACTTC. Residues: CASSLTGGTYEQYF.

The chain joins TRBV20-1 to TRBJ2-1; D may be TRBD1 (6 bases). The ends were cut back, 7 bases at V and 5 bases at J, with 9 bases in the middle. CDR3 length equals 11 residues. Per germline, CDR1 DFQATT and CDR2 SNEGSKA (reference sequence). DNA for the CDR3: TGCAGTGTATACAGGGACAATGAGCAGTTCTTC. It yields the protein CSVYRDNEQFF.

The chain uses TRBV7-9 and TRBJ2-7, with 7 bases that match TRBD1. Germline V gene sequence: CDR1 SEHNR, CDR2 FQNEAQ (reference sequence). The CDR3 runs to 15 residues. Trimming cost V 5 bases and J 5 bases; bases outside gene matches: 12. CDR3 DNA: TGTGCCAGCAGCCTCACGTACAGGGGAAGTGACGAGCAGTACTTC. Protein sequence: CASSLTYRGSDEQYF.

J is TRBJ2-3 and V is TRBV5-5; D possibly corresponds to TRBD2 (6 bases). The CDR3 runs to 16 residues. Trimming left V 4 bases short and J 2 bases short, with 17 bases between. Germline lookup yields CDR1 SGHKS and CDR2 YYEKEE (reference sequence). DNA for the CDR3: TGTGCCAGCAGCCCCGTAGGACTACCCCACACAGATACGCAGTATTTT. Translation: CASSPVGLPHTDTQYF.

This clone was counted a few times. The J gene is TRBJ1-4, the V gene TRBV4-1, with D possibly TRBD1 on 5 matching bases. Looked up from germline, CDR1 is MGHRA and CDR2 is YSYEKL. V gave up 1 base and J gave up 7 bases, with 10 bases separating them. This CDR3 has 14 amino acids. CDR3 in DNA: TGCGCCAGCAGCCAAGTTCAGGGCCGTGAAAAACTGTTTTTT. Its translation: CASSQVQGREKLFF.

V and J are TRBV28 and TRBJ2-4, with D tentatively TRBD1 (6 bases). Germline CDR1 MDHEN, CDR2 SYDVKM. The CDR3 runs to 16 residues. Trimming left V 10 bases short and J 3 bases short, with 22 bases between. DNA of the CDR3: TGTGCCACGGCGACCATAGGGGGTCCCCTCAAAAACATTCAGTACTTC. It encodes CATATIGGPLKNIQYF.

The chain employs TRBV2 and TRBJ2-2, with 8 positions matching TRBD2. This CDR3 region has 15 residues. CDR1 is SNHLY, CDR2 FYNNEI, per germline. V lost 8 bases to trimming and J lost 6 bases; unmatched junction nucleotides: 11. DNA for the CDR3: TGTGCCAGCTATTATCCGGGGGGGCGGTCCGGGGAGCTGTTTTTT. Translation gives CASYYPGGRSGELFF. Together with reference TRBV2 and TRBJ2-2, the CDR3 gives the full variable domain: EPEVTQTPSHQVTQMGQEVILRCVPISNHLYFYWYRQILGQKVEFLVSFYNNEISEKSEIFDDQFSVERPDGSNFTLKIRSTKLEDSAMYFCASYYPGGRSGELFFGEGSRLTVL.

The chain carries TRBV7-3 and TRBJ2-3; maybe TRBD2 (6 bases). The CDR3 has 12 residues. Deletions cut 4 bases from V and 5 bases from J, with 7 bases between. The germline V gene encodes CDR1 SGHTA and CDR2 FQGTGA. The CDR3 sequence is CASSSGVDTQYF. The CDR3 DNA reads as TGTGCCAGCAGCTCGGGGGTAGATACGCAGTATTTT.

The V and J genes are TRBV19 and TRBJ2-5; TRBD1 aligns across 9 bases. With V trimmed by 2 bases and J by 4 bases, 2 bases remained unmatched. The CDR3 has 14 residues. The germline gives CDR1 LNHDA, CDR2 SQIVND (reference sequence). CDR3 amino acids: CASSITGGPETQYF. CDR3 nucleotide sequence: TGTGCCAGTAGTATAACAGGGGGCCCAGAGACCCAGTACTTC.

This sequence joins TRBV7-9 and TRBJ1-5, with D possibly TRBD1 on 6 matching bases. CDR1 is SEHNR, CDR2 FQNEAQ, per germline (reference sequence). This CDR3 is built from 16 residues. Trimming removed 1 base from V and 0 bases from J, with 10 bases in between. The CDR3 coding sequence is TGTGCCAGCAGCTTAGAAGGGGGATATAGCAATCAGCCCCAGCATTTT. Translated: CASSLEGGYSNQPQHF.